This TCR beta chain appears in the sequencing data of a study of PD-1 blockade in classical Hodgkin lymphoma. On the study more broadly: Nivolumab dosing for patients was 3 mg/kg, administered intravenously every 2 weeks. Study-level findings and limits: A reduction in baseline TCR diversity was reportedly seen in newly diagnosed patients relative to healthy donors. The drivers behind the repertoire differences, possibly disease activity or prior therapy, remain undefined. Whoever responded completely had baseline diversity much like that seen in newly diagnosed patients.

With respect to this clone: Its antigen is not identified.

The repertoire was sequenced with immunoSEQ multiplex PCR; TCRdb's copy has only in-frame clones and lacks some. The table includes under 60,000 clones, about 89% detected once. Sample time point: cycle 4 day 1 (C4D1), after 6 weeks of nivolumab. Relapse was seen in all patients after autologous stem cell transplantation, and brentuximab vedotin exposure was variable. The source of this sequence is a human donor with classical Hodgkin lymphoma. This sample comprised peripheral blood mononuclear cells (PBMCs), obtained before the fourth cycle of nivolumab.

The CDR3 here is CASSFSLFSYEQYF. CDR3 bases: TGTGCCAGCAGTTTCAGCCTCTTCTCTTACGAGCAGTACTTC. The chain is built from TRBV27 and TRBJ2-7; D is unclear. Germline V gene sequence: CDR1 MNHEY, CDR2 SMNVEV (reference sequence). Trimming cost V 3 bases and J 4 bases, with 13 bases left between them. The CDR3 spans 14 residues.